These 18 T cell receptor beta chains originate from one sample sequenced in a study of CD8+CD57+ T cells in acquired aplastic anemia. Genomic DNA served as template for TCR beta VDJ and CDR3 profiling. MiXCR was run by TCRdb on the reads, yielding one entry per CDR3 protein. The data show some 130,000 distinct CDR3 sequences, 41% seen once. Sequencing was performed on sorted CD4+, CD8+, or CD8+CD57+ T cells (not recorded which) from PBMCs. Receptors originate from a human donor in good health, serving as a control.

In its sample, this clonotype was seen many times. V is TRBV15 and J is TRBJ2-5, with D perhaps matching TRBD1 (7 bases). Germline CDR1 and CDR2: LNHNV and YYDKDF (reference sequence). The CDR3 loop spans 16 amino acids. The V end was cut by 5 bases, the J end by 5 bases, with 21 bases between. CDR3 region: CATSVERLAGGETQYF. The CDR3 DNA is TGTGCCACCAGCGTGGAAAGGCTTGCAGGGGGGGAGACCCAGTACTTC.

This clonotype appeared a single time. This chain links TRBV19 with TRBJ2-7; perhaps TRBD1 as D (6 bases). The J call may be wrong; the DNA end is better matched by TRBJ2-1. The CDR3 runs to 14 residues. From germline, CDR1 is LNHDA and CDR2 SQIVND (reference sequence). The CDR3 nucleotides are TGTGCCAGTAGCCCTCAGGGGCCAGCCTACGAGCAGTTCTTC. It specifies CASSPQGPAYEQFF.

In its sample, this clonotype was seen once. The CDR3 nucleotides read TGCGCCAGCAGCCCCGAGACAGGGTCCTACTCTGGAAACACCATATATTTT. Protein sequence: CASSPETGSYSGNTIYF. V gene TRBV5-1 combines with J gene TRBJ1-3; TRBD1 aligns across 7 bases. Trimming took 4 bases from V and 0 from J; bases not matched to a gene: 10. Looked up from germline, CDR1 is SGHRS and CDR2 is YFSETQ. There are 17 residues in the CDR3.

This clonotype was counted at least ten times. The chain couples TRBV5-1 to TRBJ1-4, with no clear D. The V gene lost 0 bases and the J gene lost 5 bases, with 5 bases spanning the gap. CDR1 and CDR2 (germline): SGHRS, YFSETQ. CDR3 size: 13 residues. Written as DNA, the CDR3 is TGCGCCAGCAGCTTGGGAGGGAATGAAAAACTGTTTTTT. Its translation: CASSLGGNEKLFF.

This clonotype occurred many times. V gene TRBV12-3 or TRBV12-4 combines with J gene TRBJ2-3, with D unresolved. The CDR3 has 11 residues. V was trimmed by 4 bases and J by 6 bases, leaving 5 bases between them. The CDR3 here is CASSSEDTQYF. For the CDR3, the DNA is TGTGCCAGCAGTTCGGAGGATACGCAGTATTTT.

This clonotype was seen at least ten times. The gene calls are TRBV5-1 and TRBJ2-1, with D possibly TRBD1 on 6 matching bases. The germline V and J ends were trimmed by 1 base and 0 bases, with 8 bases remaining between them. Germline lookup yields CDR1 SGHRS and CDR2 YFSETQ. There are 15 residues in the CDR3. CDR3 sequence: CASSLRGSSYNEQFF. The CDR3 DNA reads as TGCGCCAGCAGCTTGAGGGGGAGCTCCTACAATGAGCAGTTCTTC.

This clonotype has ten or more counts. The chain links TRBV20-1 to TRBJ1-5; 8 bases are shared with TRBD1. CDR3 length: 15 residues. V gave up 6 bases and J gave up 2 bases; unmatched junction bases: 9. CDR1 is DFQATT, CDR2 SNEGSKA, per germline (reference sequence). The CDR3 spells CSAMGQAQGNQPQHF. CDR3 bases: TGCAGTGCAATGGGACAGGCCCAAGGCAATCAGCCCCAGCATTTT.

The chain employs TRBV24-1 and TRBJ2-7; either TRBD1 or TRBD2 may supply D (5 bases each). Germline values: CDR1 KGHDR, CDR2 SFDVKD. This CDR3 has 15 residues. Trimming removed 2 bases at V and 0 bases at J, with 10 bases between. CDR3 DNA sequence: TGTGCCACCAGTGATTCCCGGGACGTCTCCTACGAGCAGTACTTC. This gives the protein CATSDSRDVSYEQYF.

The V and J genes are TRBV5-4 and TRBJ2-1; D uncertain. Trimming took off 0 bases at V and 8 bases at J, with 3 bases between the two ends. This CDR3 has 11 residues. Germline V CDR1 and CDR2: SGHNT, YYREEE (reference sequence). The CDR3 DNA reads TGTGCCAGCAGCTTGGAGTATGAGCAGTTCTTC. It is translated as CASSLEYEQFF.

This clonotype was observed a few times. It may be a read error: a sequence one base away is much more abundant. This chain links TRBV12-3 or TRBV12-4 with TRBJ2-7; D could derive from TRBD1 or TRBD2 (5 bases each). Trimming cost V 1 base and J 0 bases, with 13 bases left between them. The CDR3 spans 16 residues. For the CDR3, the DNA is TGTGCCAGCAGTTTAGTCGGGGCTCGATCCTCCTACGAGCAGTACTTC. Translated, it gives CASSLVGARSSYEQYF.

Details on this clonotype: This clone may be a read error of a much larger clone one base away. The CDR3: CASSFVVDGNTIHF. The CDR3 DNA sequence: TGTGCCAGCAGCTTCGTGGTTGATGGAAACACCATACATTTT. The rearrangement joins TRBV5-5 to TRBJ1-3, with no clear D. This CDR3 region has 14 residues. Germline lookup yields CDR1 SGHKS and CDR2 YYEKEE (reference sequence).

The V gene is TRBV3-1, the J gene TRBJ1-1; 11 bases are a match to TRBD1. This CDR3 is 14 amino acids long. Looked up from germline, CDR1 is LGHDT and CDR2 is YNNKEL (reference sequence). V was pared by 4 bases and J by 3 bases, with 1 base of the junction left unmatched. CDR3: CASSPGQGDTEAFF. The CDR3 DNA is TGTGCCAGCAGCCCGGGACAGGGGGACACTGAAGCTTTCTTT.

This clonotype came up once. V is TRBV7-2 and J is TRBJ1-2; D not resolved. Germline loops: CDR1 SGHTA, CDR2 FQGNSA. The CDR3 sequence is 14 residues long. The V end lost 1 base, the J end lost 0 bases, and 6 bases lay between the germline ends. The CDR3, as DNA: TGTGCCAGCAGCTTAGGCAGAACTAACTATGGCTACACCTTC. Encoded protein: CASSLGRTNYGYTF.

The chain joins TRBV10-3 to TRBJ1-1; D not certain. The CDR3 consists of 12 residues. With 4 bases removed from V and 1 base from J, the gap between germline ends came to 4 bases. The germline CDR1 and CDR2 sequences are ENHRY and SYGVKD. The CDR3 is CAISGGNTEAFF. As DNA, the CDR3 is TGTGCCATCAGTGGAGGGAACACTGAAGCTTTCTTT.

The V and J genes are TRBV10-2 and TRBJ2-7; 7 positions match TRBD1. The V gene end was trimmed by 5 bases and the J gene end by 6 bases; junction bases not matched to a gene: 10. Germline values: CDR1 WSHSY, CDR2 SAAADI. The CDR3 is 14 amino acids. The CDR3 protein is CASSNRGQQSEQYF. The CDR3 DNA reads TGCGCCAGCAGTAACCGGGGACAGCAATCCGAGCAGTACTTC.

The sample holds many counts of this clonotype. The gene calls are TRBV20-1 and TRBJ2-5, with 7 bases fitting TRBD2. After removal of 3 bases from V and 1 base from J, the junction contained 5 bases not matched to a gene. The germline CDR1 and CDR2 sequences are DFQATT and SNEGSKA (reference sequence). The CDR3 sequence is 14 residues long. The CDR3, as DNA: TGCAGTGCTAGGAGGCTAGCGGCCCAAGAGACCCAGTACTTC. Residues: CSARRLAAQETQYF.

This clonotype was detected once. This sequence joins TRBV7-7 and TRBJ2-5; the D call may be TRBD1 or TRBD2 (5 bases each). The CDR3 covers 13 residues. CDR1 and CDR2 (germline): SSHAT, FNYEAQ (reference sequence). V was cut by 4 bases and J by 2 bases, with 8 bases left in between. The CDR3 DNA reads TGTGCCAGCAGCTCGGGACGTCAAGAGACCCAGTACTTC. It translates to CASSSGRQETQYF.

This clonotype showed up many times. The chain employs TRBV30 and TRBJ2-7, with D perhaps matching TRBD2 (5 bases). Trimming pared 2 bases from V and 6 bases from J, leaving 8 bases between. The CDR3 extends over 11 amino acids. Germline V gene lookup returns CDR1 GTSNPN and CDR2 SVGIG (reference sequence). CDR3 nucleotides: TGTGCCTGGAGTCCCGGGGTCGAGCAGTACTTC. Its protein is CAWSPGVEQYF.